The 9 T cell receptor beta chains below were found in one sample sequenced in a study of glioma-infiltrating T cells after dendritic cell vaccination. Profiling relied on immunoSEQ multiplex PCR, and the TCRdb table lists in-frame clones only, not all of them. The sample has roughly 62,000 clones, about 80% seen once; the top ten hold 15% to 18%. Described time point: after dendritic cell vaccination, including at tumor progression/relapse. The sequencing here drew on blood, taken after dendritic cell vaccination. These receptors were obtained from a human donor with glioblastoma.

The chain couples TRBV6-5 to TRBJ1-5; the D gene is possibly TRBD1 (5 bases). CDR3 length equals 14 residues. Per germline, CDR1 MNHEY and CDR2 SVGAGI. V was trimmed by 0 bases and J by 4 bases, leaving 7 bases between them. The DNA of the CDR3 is TGTGCCAGCAGTTACTCGGCAGGGAATCAGCCCCAGCATTTT. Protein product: CASSYSAGNQPQHF.

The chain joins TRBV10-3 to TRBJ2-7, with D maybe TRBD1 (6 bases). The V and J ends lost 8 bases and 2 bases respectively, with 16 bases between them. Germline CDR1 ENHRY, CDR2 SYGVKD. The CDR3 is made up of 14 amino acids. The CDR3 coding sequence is TGTGCCATCCTTGGACAGCTAGGGGCCTACGAGCAGTACTTC. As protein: CAILGQLGAYEQYF.

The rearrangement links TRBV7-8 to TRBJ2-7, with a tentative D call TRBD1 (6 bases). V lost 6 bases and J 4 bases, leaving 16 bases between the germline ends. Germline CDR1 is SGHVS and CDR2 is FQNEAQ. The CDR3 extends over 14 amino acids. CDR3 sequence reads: CASSLQGTQYEQYF. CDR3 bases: TGTGCCAGCAGTCTACAGGGTACCCAGTACGAGCAGTACTTC.

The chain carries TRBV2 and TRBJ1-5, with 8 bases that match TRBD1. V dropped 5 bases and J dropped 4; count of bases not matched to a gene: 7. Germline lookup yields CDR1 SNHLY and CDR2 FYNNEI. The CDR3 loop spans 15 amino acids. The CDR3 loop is CASSTTGTGNQPQHF. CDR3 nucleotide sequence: TGTGCCAGCAGTACCACCGGGACAGGAAATCAGCCCCAGCATTTT.

The CDR3 spells CASSDRSNEQFF. The DNA of the CDR3 is TGTGCCAGCAGTGACCGGAGCAATGAGCAGTTCTTC. V is TRBV2 and J is TRBJ2-1; no firm D call. The CDR3 is 12 residues long. Germline-derived CDR1 and CDR2 are SNHLY and FYNNEI. Trimming left V 3 bases short and J 6 bases short, with 6 bases between.

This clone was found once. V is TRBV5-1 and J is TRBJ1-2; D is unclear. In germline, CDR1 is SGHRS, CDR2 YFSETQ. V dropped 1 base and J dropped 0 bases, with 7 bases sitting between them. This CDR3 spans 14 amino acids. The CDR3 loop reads CASSLTVANYGYTF. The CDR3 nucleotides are TGCGCCAGCAGCTTGACAGTAGCTAACTATGGCTACACCTTC.

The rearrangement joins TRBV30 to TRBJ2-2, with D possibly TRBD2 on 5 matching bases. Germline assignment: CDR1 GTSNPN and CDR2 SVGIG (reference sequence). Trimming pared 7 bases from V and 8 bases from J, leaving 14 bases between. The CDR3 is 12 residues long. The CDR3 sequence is CALKKDWGELFF. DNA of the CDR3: TGTGCCTTAAAAAAGGACTGGGGGGAGCTGTTTTTT.

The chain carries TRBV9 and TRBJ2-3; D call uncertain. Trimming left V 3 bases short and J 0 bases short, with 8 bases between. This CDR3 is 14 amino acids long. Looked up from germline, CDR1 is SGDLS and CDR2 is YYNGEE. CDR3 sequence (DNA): TGTGCCAGCAGCGGTGGCCATAGCACAGATACGCAGTATTTT. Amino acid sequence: CASSGGHSTDTQYF.

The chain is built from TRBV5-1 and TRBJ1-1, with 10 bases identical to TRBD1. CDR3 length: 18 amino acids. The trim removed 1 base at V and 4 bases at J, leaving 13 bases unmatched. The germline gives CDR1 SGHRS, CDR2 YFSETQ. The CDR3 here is CASSLKAGTGDGSTEAFF. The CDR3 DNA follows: TGCGCCAGCAGCTTGAAGGCGGGGACAGGGGACGGGAGCACTGAAGCTTTCTTT.